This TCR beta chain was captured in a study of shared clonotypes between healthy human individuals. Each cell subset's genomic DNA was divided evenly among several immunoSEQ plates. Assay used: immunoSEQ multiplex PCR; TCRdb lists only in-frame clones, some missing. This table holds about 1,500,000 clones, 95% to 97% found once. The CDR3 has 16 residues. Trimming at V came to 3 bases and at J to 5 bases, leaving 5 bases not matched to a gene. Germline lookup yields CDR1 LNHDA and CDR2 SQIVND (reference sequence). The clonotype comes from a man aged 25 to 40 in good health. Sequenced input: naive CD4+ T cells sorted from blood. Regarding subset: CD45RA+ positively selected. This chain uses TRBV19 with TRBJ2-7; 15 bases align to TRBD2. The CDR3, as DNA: TGTGCCAGTAGTATGCGGACTAGCGGGAGGGCACACGAGCAGTACTTC. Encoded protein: CASSMRTSGRAHEQYF.